This T cell receptor (beta chain) was recorded in a study of blood T cells in healthy people across ages. The germline CDR1 and CDR2 sequences are SGHTA and FQGTGA. The CDR3 runs to 13 residues. V was pared by 2 bases and J by 6 bases, with 9 bases between. The use of a sample-barcoded 5' primer and a J-beta primer mix characterized a second PCR of about 6 to 12 cycles. Researchers report that a template-switch adaptor with 12 random nucleotides tagged each cDNA molecule. One entry per CDR3 protein, called by TCRdb with MiXCR from the 5' RACE reads. This table holds more than 900,000 distinct CDR3 sequences, almost 30% found once. This clonotype has a single count. The same sample was also used in a study of T cells of mothers and their children.

Sequencing was done on a sample of blood. The TCR originated in a woman aged 40 to 49 in good health. This chain uses TRBV7-3 with TRBJ2-3; D gene uncertain. CDR3 loop: CASSLENADTQYF. As DNA, the CDR3 is TGTGCCAGCAGCTTAGAGAACGCGGATACGCAGTATTTT. The full variable domain, rest sourced from reference TRBV7-3 and TRBJ2-3, is GAGVSQTPSNKVTEKGKYVELRCDPISGHTALYWYRQSLGQGPEFLIYFQGTGAADDSGLPNDRFFAVRPEGSVSTLKIQRTERGDSAVYLCASSLENADTQYFGPGTRLTVL.